These 7 T cell receptor beta chains were all obtained from the same sample, sequenced in a study of T cell responses to AZD1222 COVID-19 vaccine (dated by TCRdb to about 2021). Libraries were constructed by the immunoSEQ multiplex PCR assay. In its TCRdb copy, this immuneACCESS table keeps in-frame sequences only and misses some clones. Where compared with another copy, unresolved V genes explain less than half of these, and the others have no known cause. The sample records some 130,000 clones, approximately 90% of which are singletons. The ten largest clones take up around 5% of the sample. The sample's time point label, decoded: baseline before first vaccination. Sequenced here: peripheral blood, sampled on day 0 of AZD1222 vaccination. Source of these receptors: an adult in good health.

This chain connects TRBV7-8 to TRBJ2-4, with D hard to call. V lost 3 bases, J lost 3 bases, and 15 bases lay in between. The CDR3 extends over 16 amino acids. From germline, CDR1 is SGHVS and CDR2 FQNEAQ. Written as DNA, the CDR3 is TGTGCCAGCAGCTTGGGGAAAATATTGGGCAAAAACATTCAGTACTTC. It is translated as CASSLGKILGKNIQYF.

The rearrangement joins TRBV28 to TRBJ2-1; D remains ambiguous. The CDR3 length is 11 residues. V lost 8 bases and J 10 bases, leaving 12 bases between the germline ends. CDR1 MDHEN and CDR2 SYDVKM come from the germline V gene. The CDR3 protein is CASSSSREQFF. The DNA for the CDR3 is TGTGCCAGCTCATCTTCGAGGGAGCAGTTCTTC.

CDR3 DNA: TGCAGCGTTCTATTTCGGGACGCTGAGACCCAGTACTTC. Translated, it gives CSVLFRDAETQYF. J is TRBJ2-5 and V is TRBV29-1; D could derive from TRBD1 or TRBD2 (5 bases each). The CDR3 totals 13 residues. In germline, CDR1 is SQVTM, CDR2 ANQGSEA. Trimming removed 5 bases at V and 5 bases at J, with 15 bases between.

V gene TRBV5-6 combines with J gene TRBJ1-5; no clear D gene. Germline V lookup: CDR1 SGHDT, CDR2 YYEEEE. The CDR3 covers 12 residues. With 3 bases removed from V and 3 bases from J, the gap between germline ends came to 4 bases. The CDR3 is CASSYYNQPQHF. The DNA of the CDR3 is TGTGCCAGCAGCTACTACAATCAGCCCCAGCATTTT.

This clone was counted between two and nine times. The chain recombines TRBV2 with TRBJ1-5; the D gene is possibly TRBD1 (5 bases). Trimming removed 4 bases from V and 4 bases from J, with 14 bases in between. The germline CDR1 and CDR2 sequences are SNHLY and FYNNEI. This CDR3 has 15 residues. The CDR3 DNA sequence: TGTGCCAGCAGTGGACGGAGGGGCGATAATCAGCCCCAGCATTTT. Amino acid sequence: CASSGRRGDNQPQHF.

DNA for the CDR3: TGTGCCAGCAGCTTGGACGGTGCGGCAGATACGCAGTATTTT. Translation: CASSLDGAADTQYF. The V and J genes are TRBV7-9 and TRBJ2-3; no definite D call. Germline V gene data show CDR1 as SEHNR and CDR2 as FQNEAQ (reference sequence). The germline V and J ends were trimmed by 3 bases and 4 bases, with 11 bases remaining between them. The CDR3 sequence is 14 residues long.

V is TRBV19 and J is TRBJ2-2; tentative D call: TRBD2 (6 bases). There are 16 residues in the CDR3. Trimming pared 10 bases from V and 1 base from J, leaving 19 bases between. Germline V gene lookup returns CDR1 LNHDA and CDR2 SQIVND (reference sequence). In nucleotides, the CDR3 is TGTGCCACTGGAGATGGAGGGGTTCGGAACACCGGGGAGCTGTTTTTT. Translating it yields CATGDGGVRNTGELFF.